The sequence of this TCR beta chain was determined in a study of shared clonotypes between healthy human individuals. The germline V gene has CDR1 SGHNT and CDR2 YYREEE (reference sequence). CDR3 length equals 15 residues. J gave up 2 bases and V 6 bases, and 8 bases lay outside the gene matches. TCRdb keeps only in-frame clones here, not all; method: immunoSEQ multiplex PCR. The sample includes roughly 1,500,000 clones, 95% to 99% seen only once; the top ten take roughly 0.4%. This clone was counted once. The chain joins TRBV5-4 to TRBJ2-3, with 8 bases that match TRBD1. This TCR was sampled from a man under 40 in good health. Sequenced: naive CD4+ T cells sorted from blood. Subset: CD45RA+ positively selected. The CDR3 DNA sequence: TGTGCCAGCACCCCTCGACAGGGGACCACAGATACGCAGTATTTT. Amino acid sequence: CASTPRQGTTDTQYF.